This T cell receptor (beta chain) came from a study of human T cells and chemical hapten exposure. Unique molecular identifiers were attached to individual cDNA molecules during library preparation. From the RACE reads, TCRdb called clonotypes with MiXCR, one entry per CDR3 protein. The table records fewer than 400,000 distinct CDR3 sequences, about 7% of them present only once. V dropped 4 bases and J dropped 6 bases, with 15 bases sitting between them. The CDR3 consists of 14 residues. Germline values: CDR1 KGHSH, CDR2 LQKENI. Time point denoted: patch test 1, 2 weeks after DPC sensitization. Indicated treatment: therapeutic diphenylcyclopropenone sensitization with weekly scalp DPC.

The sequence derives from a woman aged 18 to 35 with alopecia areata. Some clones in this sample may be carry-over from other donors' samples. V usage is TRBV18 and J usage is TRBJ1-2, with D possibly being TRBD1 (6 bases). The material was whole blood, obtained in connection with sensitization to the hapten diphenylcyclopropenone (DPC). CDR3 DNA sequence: TGTGCCAGCTCACGAGTTTCAGGGGTGGATGGCTACACCTTC. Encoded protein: CASSRVSGVDGYTF.